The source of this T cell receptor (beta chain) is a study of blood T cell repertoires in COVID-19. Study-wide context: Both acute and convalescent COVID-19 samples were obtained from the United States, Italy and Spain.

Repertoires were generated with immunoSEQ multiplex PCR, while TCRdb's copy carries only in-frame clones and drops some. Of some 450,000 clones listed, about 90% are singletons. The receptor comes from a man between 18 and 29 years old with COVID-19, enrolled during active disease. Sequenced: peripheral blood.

DNA for the CDR3: TGCGCCAGCAGCCAAGCAGACAGGGTCGGGCAGCCCCAGCATTTT. It yields the protein CASSQADRVGQPQHF. This rearrangement joins TRBV4-1 to TRBJ1-5; 7 bases agree with TRBD1. CDR1 MGHRA and CDR2 YSYEKL come from the germline V gene. Losses at the gene ends were 1 base for V and 7 bases for J; bases not matched to a gene: 7. The length of the CDR3 is 15 residues.